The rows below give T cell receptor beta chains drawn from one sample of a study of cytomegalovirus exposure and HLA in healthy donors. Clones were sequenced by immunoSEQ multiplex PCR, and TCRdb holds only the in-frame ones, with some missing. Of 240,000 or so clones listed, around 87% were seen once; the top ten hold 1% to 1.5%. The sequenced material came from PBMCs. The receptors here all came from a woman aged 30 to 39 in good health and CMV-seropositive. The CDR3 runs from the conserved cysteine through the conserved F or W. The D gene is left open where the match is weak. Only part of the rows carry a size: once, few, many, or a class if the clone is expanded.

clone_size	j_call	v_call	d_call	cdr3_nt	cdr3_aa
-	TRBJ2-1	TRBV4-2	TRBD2	TGTGCCAGCAGCCCCTCGGGTAGCGGGGGGAACTACAATGAGCAGTTCTTC	CASSPSGSGGNYNEQFF
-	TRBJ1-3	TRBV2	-	TGTGCCGCCCGCGGGGCCGGAAACACCATATATTTT	CAARGAGNTIYF
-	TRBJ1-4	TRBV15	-	TGTGCCACCAGCAGAAGCCGAACGGTAACTAATGAAAAACTGTTTTTT	CATSRSRTVTNEKLFF
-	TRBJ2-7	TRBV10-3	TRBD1	TGTGCCATCAGTGAGGCACCGGGACAGGGAGTCAACGAGCAGTACTTC	CAISEAPGQGVNEQYF
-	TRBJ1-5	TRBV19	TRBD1	TGTGCCAGTAGGGGACCGGGACAGGAGGGCATGGGGAGCAATCAGCCCCAGCATTTT	CASRGPGQEGMGSNQPQHF
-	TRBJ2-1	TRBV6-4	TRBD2	TGTGCCAGCAGTTCCATTAGCGGGAGAGGGTACAATGAGCAGTTCTTC	CASSSISGRGYNEQFF
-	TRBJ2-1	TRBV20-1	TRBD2	TGCAGTGCTAGCGGGGGGAGGGAGCAGTTCTTC	CSASGGREQFF
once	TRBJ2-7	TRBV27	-	TGTGCCAGCAGTTTATCGGCAGGGGCGAGCTCCTACGAGCAGTACTTC	CASSLSAGASSYEQYF
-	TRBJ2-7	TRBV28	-	TGTGCCAGCAGTCCGACAGAATTTATCTACGAGCAGTACTTC	CASSPTEFIYEQYF
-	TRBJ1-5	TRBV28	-	TGTGCCAGCAGTTTATTCCAGGGAAATCAGCCCCAGCATTTT	CASSLFQGNQPQHF
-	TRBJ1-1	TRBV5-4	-	TGTGCCAGCAGCCCATTACTACGGAATCCGACTGAAGCTTTCTTT	CASSPLLRNPTEAFF
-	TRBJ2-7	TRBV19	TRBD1	TGTGCCAGTAGTATAATACAGGGGGCCGGCGAGCAGTACTTC	CASSIIQGAGEQYF
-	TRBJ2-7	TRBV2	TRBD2	TGTGCCACTCAACTAGCGGTTTCACTCTACGAGCAGTACTTC	CATQLAVSLYEQYF
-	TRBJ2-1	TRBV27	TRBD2	TGTGCCAGCAGTACCACCCCGGGGGCTAGCGGGAACTACAATGAGCAGTTCTTC	CASSTTPGASGNYNEQFF
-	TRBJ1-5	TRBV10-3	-	TGTGCCATCAGTGTCATGGGGGAGGGTCAGCCCCAGCATTTT	CAISVMGEGQPQHF
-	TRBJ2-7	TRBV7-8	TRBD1	TGTGCCAGCAGCGTGAGACGGACAGGATACGAGCAGTACTTC	CASSVRRTGYEQYF
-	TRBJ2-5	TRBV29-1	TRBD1	TGCAGCGCTACCACAGGGGGCCCCGAGACCCAGTACTTC	CSATTGGPETQYF
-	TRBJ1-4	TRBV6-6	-	TGTGCCAGCAGTTACGAGGCGCAAGAAAAACTGTTTTTT	CASSYEAQEKLFF
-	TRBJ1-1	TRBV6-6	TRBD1	TGTGCCAGCAGCAAAACACAGGGGGCTATGAACACTGAAGCTTTCTTT	CASSKTQGAMNTEAFF
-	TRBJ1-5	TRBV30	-	TGTGCCTGGAGTCTCTGGGGGGAGAAGCAGCCCCAGCATTTT	CAWSLWGEKQPQHF
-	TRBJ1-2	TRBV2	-	TGTGCCAGCAGTGAAGGTCTTAACTATGGCTACACCTTC	CASSEGLNYGYTF
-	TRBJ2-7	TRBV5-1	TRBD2	TGCGCCAGCAGCTTGGGGGGGGGTATCTTGTCGGGTGAGCAGTACTTC	CASSLGGGILSGEQYF
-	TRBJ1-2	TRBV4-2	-	TGTGCCAGCAGCCAAGGAGAGGGCTACACCTTC	CASSQGEGYTF
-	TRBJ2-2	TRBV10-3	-	TGTGCCATCAGGACCGGGACAAACACCGGGGAGCTGTTTTTT	CAIRTGTNTGELFF
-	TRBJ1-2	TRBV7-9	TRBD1	TGTGCCAGCAGCTCATTACCAGTGGACAGGGTGGAACGGTATGGCTACACCTTC	CASSSLPVDRVERYGYTF
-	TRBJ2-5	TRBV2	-	TGTGCCAGCAGTGAAGCGAGCGGGACCCAGTACTTC	CASSEASGTQYF
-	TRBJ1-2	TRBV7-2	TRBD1	TGTGCCAGCAGCTTTTCAGGGGGCGATGGCTACACCTTC	CASSFSGGDGYTF